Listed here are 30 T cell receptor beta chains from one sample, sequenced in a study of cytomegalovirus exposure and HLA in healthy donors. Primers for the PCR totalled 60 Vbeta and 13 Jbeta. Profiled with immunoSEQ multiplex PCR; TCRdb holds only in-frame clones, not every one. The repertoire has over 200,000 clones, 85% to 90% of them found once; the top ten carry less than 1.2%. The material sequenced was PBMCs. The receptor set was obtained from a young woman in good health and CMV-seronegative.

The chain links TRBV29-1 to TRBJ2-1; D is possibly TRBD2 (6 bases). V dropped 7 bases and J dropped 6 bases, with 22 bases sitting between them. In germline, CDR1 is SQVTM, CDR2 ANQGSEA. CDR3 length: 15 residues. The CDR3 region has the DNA TGCAGCGCCGACGAACCCGGGAGTGGGGCCAATGAGCAGTTCTTC. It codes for CSADEPGSGANEQFF.

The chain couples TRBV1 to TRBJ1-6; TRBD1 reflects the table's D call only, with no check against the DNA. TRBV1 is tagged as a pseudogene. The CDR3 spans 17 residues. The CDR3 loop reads CTSSQPPVRTGDSPLHF. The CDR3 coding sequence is TGCACCAGCAGCCAACCCCCCGTTCGGACAGGGGATTCACCCCTCCACTTT.

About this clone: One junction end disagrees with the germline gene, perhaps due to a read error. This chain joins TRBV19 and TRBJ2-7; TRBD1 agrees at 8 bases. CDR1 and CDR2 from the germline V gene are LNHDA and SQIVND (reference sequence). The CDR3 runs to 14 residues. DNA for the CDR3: TGTGCAAGTACCGGACAGGGTTCACCCTACGAGCAGTACTTC. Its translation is CASTGQGSPYEQYF.

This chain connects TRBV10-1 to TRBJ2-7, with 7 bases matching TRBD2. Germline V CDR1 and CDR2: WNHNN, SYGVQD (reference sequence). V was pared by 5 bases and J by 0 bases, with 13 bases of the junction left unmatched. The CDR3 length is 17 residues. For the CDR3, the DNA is TGCGCCAGCAGTAATTCCCCGGGACTAACTTTCTCCTACGAGCAGTACTTC. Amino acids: CASSNSPGLTFSYEQYF.

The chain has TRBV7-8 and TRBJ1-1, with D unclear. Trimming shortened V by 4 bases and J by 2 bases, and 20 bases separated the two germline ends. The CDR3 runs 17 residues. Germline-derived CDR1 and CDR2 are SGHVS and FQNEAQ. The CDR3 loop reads CASSSGRAILSNTEAFF. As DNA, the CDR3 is TGTGCCAGCAGCTCAGGCAGAGCAATTCTCTCTAACACTGAAGCTTTCTTT.

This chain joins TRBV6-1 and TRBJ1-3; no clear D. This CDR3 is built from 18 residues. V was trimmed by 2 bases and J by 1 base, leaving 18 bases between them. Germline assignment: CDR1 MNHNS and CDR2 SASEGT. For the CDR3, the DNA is TGTGCCAGCAGTGAAAAGAAGGCAGCGCATACTTCTGGAAACACCATATATTTT. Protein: CASSEKKAAHTSGNTIYF.

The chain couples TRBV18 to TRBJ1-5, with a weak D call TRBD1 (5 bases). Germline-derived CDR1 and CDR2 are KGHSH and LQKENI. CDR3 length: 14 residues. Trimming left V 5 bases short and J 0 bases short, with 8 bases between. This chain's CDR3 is CASSIRASNQPQHF. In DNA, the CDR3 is TGTGCCAGCTCAATCAGGGCTAGCAATCAGCCCCAGCATTTT. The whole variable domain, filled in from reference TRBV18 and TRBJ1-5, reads NAGVMQNPRHLVRRRGQEARLRCSPMKGHSHVYWYRQLPEEGLKFMVYLQKENIIDESGMPKERFSAEFPKEGPSILRIQQVVRGDSAAYFCASSIRASNQPQHFGDGTRLSIL.

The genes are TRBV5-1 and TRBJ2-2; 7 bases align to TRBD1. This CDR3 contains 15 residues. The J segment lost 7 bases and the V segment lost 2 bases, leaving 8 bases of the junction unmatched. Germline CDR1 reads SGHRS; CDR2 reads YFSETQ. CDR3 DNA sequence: TGCGCCAGCAGCTTAGGGACAGTAAAACTCGGGGAGCTGTTTTTT. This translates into CASSLGTVKLGELFF.

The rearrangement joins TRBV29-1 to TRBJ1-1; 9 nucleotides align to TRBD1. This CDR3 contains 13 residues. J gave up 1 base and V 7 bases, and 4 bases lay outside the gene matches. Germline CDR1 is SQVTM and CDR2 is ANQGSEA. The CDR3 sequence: CSARTGANTEAFF. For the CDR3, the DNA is TGCAGCGCCCGGACAGGGGCGAACACTGAAGCTTTCTTT.

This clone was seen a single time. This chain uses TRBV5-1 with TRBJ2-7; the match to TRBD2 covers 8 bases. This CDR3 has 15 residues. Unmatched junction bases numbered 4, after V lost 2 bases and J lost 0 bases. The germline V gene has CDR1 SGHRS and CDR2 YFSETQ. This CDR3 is CASSFLAGRSYEQYF. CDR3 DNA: TGCGCCAGCAGCTTCTTAGCGGGGCGCTCCTACGAGCAGTACTTC.

The CDR3 nucleotides are TGTGCCAGCACCATAAGGGACAGCTTAAATCAGCCCCAGCATTTT. Protein sequence: CASTIRDSLNQPQHF. The chain uses TRBV7-9 and TRBJ1-5; 7 bases map to TRBD1. This CDR3 has 15 amino acids. Germline V lookup: CDR1 SEHNR, CDR2 FQNEAQ (reference sequence). V lost 7 bases to trimming and J lost 4 bases; unmatched junction nucleotides: 10.

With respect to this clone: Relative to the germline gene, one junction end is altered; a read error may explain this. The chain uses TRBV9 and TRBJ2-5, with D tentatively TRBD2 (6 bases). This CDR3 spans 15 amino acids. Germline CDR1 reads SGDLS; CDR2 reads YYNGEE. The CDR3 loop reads CASSAGTAKQEAQYF. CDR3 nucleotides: TGTGCCAGCAGCGCTGGGACTGCTAAACAAGAGGCCCAGTACTTC.

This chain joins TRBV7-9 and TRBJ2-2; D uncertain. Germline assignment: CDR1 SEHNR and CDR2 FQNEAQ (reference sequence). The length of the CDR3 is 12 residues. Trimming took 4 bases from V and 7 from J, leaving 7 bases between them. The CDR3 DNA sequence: TGTGCCAGCAGCTCTATTAGCGGGGAGCTGTTTTTT. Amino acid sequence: CASSSISGELFF.

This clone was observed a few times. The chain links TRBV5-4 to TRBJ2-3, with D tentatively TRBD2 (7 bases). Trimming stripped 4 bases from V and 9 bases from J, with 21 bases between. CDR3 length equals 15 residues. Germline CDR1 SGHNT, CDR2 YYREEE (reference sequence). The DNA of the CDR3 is TGTGCCAGCAGCCCCGTGGGGGCGGGGGTAAAGACGCAGTATTTT. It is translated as CASSPVGAGVKTQYF.

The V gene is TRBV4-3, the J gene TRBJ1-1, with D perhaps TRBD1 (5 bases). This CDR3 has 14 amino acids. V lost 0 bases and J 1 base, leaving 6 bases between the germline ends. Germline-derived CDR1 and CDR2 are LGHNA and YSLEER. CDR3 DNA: TGCGCCAGCAGCCAAGAGGGGCGGAACACTGAAGCTTTCTTT. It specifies CASSQEGRNTEAFF.

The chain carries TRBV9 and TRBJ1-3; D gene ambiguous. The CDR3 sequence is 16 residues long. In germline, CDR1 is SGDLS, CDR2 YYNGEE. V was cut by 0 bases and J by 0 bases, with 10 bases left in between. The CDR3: CASSVGGRSSGNTIYF. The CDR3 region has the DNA TGTGCCAGCAGCGTAGGCGGCCGAAGCTCTGGAAACACCATATATTTT.

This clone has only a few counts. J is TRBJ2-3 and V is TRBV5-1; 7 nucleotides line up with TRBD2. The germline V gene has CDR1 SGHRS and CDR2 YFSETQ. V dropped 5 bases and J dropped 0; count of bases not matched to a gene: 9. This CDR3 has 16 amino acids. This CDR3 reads CASSRRSGSSTDTQYF. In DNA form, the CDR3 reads TGCGCCAGCAGTCGGCGTAGCGGGTCTAGCACAGATACGCAGTATTTT.

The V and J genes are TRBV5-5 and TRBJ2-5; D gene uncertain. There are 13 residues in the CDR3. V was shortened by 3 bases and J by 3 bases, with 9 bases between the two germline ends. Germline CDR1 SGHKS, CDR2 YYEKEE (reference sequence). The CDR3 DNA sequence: TGTGCCAGCAGCTGGGCCCCTAAAGAGACCCAGTACTTC. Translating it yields CASSWAPKETQYF.

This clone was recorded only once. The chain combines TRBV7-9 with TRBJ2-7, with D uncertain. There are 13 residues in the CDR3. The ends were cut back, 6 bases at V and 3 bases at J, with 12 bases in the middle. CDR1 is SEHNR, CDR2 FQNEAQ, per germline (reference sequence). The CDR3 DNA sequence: TGTGCCAGCAGTCCTCATTCGGTCTACGAGCAGTACTTC. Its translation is CASSPHSVYEQYF.

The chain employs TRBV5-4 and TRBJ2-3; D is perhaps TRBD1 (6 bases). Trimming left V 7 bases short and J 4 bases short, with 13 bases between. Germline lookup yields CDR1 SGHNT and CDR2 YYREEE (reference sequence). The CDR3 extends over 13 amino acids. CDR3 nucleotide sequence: TGTGCCAGCCAAGGACAGCCCCCAGATACGCAGTATTTT. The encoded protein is CASQGQPPDTQYF.

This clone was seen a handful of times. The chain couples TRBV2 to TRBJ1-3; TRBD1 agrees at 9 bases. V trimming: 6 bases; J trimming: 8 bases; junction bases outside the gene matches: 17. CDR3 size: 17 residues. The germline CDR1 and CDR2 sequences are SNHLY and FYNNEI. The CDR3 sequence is CASRASGTGSTRHTIYF. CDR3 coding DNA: TGTGCCAGCAGGGCCTCCGGGACAGGGTCCACGAGGCACACCATATATTTT.

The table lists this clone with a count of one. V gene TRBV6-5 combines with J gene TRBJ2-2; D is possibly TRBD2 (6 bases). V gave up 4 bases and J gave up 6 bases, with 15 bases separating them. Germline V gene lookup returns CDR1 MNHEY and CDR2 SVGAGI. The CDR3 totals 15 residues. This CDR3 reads CASSWERADAGELFF. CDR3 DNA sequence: TGTGCCAGCAGTTGGGAGCGGGCCGACGCCGGGGAGCTGTTTTTT.

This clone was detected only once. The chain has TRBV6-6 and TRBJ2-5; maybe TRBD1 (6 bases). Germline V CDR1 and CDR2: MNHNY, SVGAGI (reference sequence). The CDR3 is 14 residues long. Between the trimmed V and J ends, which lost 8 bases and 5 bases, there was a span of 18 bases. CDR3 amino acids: CASGRDISSETQYF. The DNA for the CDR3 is TGTGCCAGCGGTCGGGACATTTCTTCGGAGACCCAGTACTTC.

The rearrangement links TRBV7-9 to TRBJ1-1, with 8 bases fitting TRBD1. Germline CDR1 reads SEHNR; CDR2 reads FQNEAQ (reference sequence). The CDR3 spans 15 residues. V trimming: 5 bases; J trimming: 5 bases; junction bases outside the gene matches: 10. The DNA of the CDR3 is TGTGCCAGCAGCCAGCTGACAGGGGTAGAAACTGAAGCTTTCTTT. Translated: CASSQLTGVETEAFF.

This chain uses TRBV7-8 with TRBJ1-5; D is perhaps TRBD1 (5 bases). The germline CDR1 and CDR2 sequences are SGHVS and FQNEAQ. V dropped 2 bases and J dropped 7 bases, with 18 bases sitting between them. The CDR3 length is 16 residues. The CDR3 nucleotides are TGTGCCAGCAGCTTATCCTATAGGGGTTCTCCGCAGCCCCAGCATTTT. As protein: CASSLSYRGSPQPQHF.

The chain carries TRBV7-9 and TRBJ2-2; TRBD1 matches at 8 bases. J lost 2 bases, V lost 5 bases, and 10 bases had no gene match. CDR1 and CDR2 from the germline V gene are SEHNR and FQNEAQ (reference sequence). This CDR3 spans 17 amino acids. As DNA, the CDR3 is TGTGCCAGCAGCACGGACGACAGGGGTATTAACACCGGGGAGCTGTTTTTT. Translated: CASSTDDRGINTGELFF.

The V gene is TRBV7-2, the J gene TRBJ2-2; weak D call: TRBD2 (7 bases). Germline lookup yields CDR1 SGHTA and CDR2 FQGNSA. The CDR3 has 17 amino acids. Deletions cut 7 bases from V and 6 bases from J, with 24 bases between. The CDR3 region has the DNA TGTGCCAGCATCAGACGGTGGGGGGGGCGCGGCGCCGGGGAGCTGTTTTTT. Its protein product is CASIRRWGGRGAGELFF.

The CDR3 loop reads CASSLTGAQETQYF. The CDR3 nucleotides are TGTGCCAGCAGCTTGACAGGGGCCCAAGAGACCCAGTACTTC. The chain has TRBV5-8 and TRBJ2-5, with TRBD1 identical over 7 bases. The CDR3 loop spans 14 amino acids. CDR1 and CDR2 (germline): SGHTS, YDEGEE. V lost 1 base, J lost 1 base, and 1 base stayed unmatched.

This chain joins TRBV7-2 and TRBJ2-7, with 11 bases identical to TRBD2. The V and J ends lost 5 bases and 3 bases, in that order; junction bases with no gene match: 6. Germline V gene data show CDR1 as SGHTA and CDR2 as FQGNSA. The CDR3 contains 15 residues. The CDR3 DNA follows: TGTGCCAGCAGCCGTATAGCGGGAGGGTTCTACGAGCAGTACTTC. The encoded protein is CASSRIAGGFYEQYF.

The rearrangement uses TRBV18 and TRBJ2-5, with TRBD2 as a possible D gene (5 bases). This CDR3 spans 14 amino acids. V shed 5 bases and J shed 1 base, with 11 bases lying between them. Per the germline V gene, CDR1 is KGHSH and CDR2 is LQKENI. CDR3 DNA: TGTGCCAGCTCAACTTCGGGGAGCCAAGAGACCCAGTACTTC. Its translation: CASSTSGSQETQYF.